This TCR beta chain derives from a study of radiation and T cells in renal cell carcinoma. The CDR3 runs 12 residues. CDR1 and CDR2 (germline): SEHNR, FQNEAQ (reference sequence). With 5 bases clipped from V and 12 bases from J, the junction kept 6 bases outside the gene matches. Profiling relied on immunoSEQ multiplex PCR, and the TCRdb table lists in-frame clones only, not all of them. The sample has 70,000 to 90,000 clones; around 86% are singletons. The time point was: blood 2 weeks post-SBRT. Treatment here: 15 Gy SBRT to primary tumor, nephrectomy 4 weeks later. Remarks on this clone: Its antigen is undetermined.

General study points: Top tumor clonotypes rose in blood 2 weeks post-radiation, then contracted.

The receptor was derived from a woman aged 50 to 60 with renal cell carcinoma. The input for sequencing was blood, taken from a patient whose treatment included radiotherapy and nephrectomy. The chain employs TRBV7-9 and TRBJ1-4, with TRBD1 matching 7 bases. The CDR3 DNA reads TGTGCCAGCAGCATGGCCGGGACAGAACTGTTTTTT. As protein: CASSMAGTELFF.